This TCR beta chain was identified in a study of CXCR3-negative and CXCR3-positive naive CD8 T cells. UMI-labeled 5' RACE yielded the TRB cDNA libraries. TCRdb processed the 5' RACE reads again and assigns one entry to each CDR3 protein, with no DNA. This listing includes roughly 3,500 distinct CDR3 sequences. The germline CDR1 and CDR2 sequences are SNHLY and FYNNEI. The CDR3 runs 14 residues. This receptor was taken from a human donor in good health. Some clones in this sample may be carry-over from other donors' samples. The chain employs TRBV2 and TRBJ2-2. Sample: naive CXCR3- CD8+ T cells from blood. Regarding subset: CD45RO-CCR7+CD27+CD95- naive CD8+ T cells lacking CXCR3 (TNR3-). CDR3 sequence: CASSEDRYTGELFF. Drawing the rest from reference TRBV2 and TRBJ2-2, the complete variable domain is EPEVTQTPSHQVTQMGQEVILRCVPISNHLYFYWYRQILGQKVEFLVSFYNNEISEKSEIFDDQFSVERPDGSNFTLKIRSTKLEDSAMYFCASSEDRYTGELFFGEGSRLTVL.